The 2 T cell receptor beta chains below come from one sample, sequenced in a study of shared clonotypes between healthy human individuals (dated by TCRdb to about 2020). The receptor library was made with the immunoSEQ multiplex PCR assay. Imported from immuneACCESS, the table was reduced by TCRdb to in-frame sequences with V and J called. These copies leave out some clones; in studies compared against another copy, an unresolved V gene accounts for under half, and the cause of the remainder is not known. The sample table lists 1,400,000 or so clones, less than 99% of them with a count of one. Around 0.33% of the sample comes from the top ten. The sequencing sample was made of naive CD4+ T cells sorted from blood. Sample cell subset or site, as interpreted from the label and publication: CD45RA+ positively selected. Every receptor here comes from a young man in good health.

The V gene is TRBV18, the J gene TRBJ1-5, with D possibly being TRBD1 (5 bases). The CDR3 extends over 13 amino acids. V dropped 8 bases and J dropped 7 bases, with 15 bases sitting between them. Looked up from germline, CDR1 is KGHSH and CDR2 is LQKENI. The CDR3: CASNGGTNQPQHF. DNA of the CDR3: TGTGCCAGCAACGGGGGAACGAACCAGCCCCAGCATTTT.

The chain links TRBV5-4 to TRBJ1-2; D possibly corresponds to TRBD1 (5 bases). The CDR3 totals 16 residues. Germline loops: CDR1 SGHNT, CDR2 YYREEE (reference sequence). V lost 4 bases, J lost 3 bases, and 19 bases lay in between. CDR3 sequence reads: CASSTPSTAKYYGYTF. CDR3 in DNA: TGTGCCAGCAGCACTCCGTCGACAGCGAAGTACTATGGCTACACCTTC.